The rows below give T cell receptor beta chains drawn from one sample of a study of blood T cells in healthy people across ages. TCRdb processed the 5' RACE reads anew with MiXCR; each CDR3 protein has one entry. The sample lists roughly 800,000 distinct CDR3 sequences, roughly 25% occurring once. This same sample was also part of a study on T cells of mothers and their children.

Material: blood. The receptors were gathered from a boy aged 5-17 years in good health. Both conserved end residues are part of each CDR3. Fields, in order: J gene, V gene, D gene, clone size, CDR3 protein, CDR3 DNA. The D gene is left open where the match is weak. The listing skips clone size in some rows; elsewhere it reads once, few, many or a size class.

TRBJ1-4,TRBV12-3/TRBV12-4,-,-,CASSRAGVRPNEKLFF,TGTGCCAGCAGTCGGGCGGGGGTTCGCCCTAATGAAAAACTGTTTTTT
TRBJ2-3,TRBV7-9,-,-,CASSPDSGEDTQYF,TGTGCCAGCAGTCCTGATTCCGGGGAAGATACGCAGTATTTT
TRBJ2-7,TRBV9,-,few,CASSVTDSYEQYF,TGTGCCAGCAGCGTAACAGACTCCTACGAGCAGTACTTC
TRBJ2-5,TRBV7-2,-,-,CASSSYRDGETQYF,TGTGCCAGCAGCTCCTATCGGGACGGAGAGACCCAGTACTTC
TRBJ2-5,TRBV6-2/TRBV6-3,-,few,CASTEDLGWETQYF,TGTGCCAGCACCGAAGACCTAGGGTGGGAGACCCAGTACTTC
TRBJ2-3,TRBV15,-,-,CATSISRVYTDTQYF,TGTGCCACCAGCATAAGCCGGGTGTACACAGATACGCAGTATTTT
TRBJ1-2,TRBV6-5,-,-,CASSRTRGANYGYTF,TGTGCCAGCAGTAGGACCAGGGGCGCTAACTATGGCTACACCTTC
TRBJ2-7,TRBV5-6,-,many,CASSLIKNEQYF,TGTGCCAGCAGCTTAATAAAAAACGAGCAGTACTTC
TRBJ2-5,TRBV9,-,-,CASSEGAFSGWGETQYF,TGTGCCAGCAGCGAAGGGGCGTTCTCGGGTTGGGGGGAGACCCAGTACTTC
TRBJ2-1,TRBV6-2/TRBV6-3,TRBD2,-,CASSFYGLAGTGYEQFF,TGTGCCAGCAGCTTCTACGGACTAGCGGGGACCGGCTATGAGCAGTTCTTC
TRBJ1-2,TRBV6-5,-,few,CASSATGANYGYTF,TGTGCCAGCAGTGCCACTGGTGCTAACTATGGCTACACCTTC
TRBJ2-7,TRBV10-2,-,-,CASSDPPGAYEQYF,TGCGCCAGCAGTGATCCACCGGGGGCCTACGAGCAGTACTTC
TRBJ2-5,TRBV28,-,-,CASSPELVDEHFF,TGTGCCAGCAGTCCCGAATTGGTTGATGAGCACTTCTTC
TRBJ2-6,TRBV5-1,-,-,CASAGDESSGANVLTF,TGCGCCAGCGCCGGGGACGAGAGCTCTGGGGCCAACGTCCTGACTTTC
TRBJ2-7,TRBV5-5,TRBD1,-,CASSAPGQGQQYF,TGTGCCAGCAGCGCCCCGGGACAGGGACAGCAGTACTTC
TRBJ2-4,TRBV7-3,-,-,CASSLDITSSLAKNIQYF,TGTGCCAGCAGCTTAGACATTACCAGCAGTTTGGCCAAAAACATTCAGTACTTC